Listed below are T cell receptor beta chains from one sample, sequenced in a study of Graves' ophthalmopathy and Graves' hyperthyroidism. One entry per CDR3 protein results from TCRdb running MiXCR on the multiplex PCR reads. Of some 160,000 distinct CDR3 sequences listed, 30% to 45% were seen once; the top ten hold 8% to 10%. Sequenced sample: peripheral blood. These TCRs come from a young man with Graves' ophthalmopathy. Each CDR3 is given with its conserved first and last residue. D genes are given only for firm matches. Expanded clones are given a class, and other clones once, few, many or no size at all.

V,D,size,J,CDR3,DNA
TRBV12-3/TRBV12-4,NA,NA,TRBJ1-6,CASSEARQGSPLHF,TGTGCCAGCAGTGAGGCGCGCCAGGGTTCACCCCTCCACTTT
TRBV6-2/TRBV6-3,NA,NA,TRBJ1-1,CASRSDRGTEAFF,TGTGCCAGCAGATCAGACAGAGGGACTGAAGCTTTCTTT
TRBV29-1,TRBD1,many,TRBJ1-5,CSVTGRTQPQHF,TGCAGCGTGACAGGGCGTACTCAGCCCCAGCATTTT
TRBV19,TRBD1,many,TRBJ1-1,CASRDRVGLAFF,TGTGCCAGTAGAGACAGGGTCGGTCTCGCTTTCTTT
TRBV10-3,TRBD1,NA,TRBJ1-5,CATVGTVGWPQHF,TGTGCCACCGTCGGGACAGTCGGTTGGCCCCAGCATTTT
TRBV11-2,NA,many,TRBJ2-5,CASSPSGRAETQYF,TGTGCCAGCAGCCCCTCGGGTCGCGCTGAGACCCAGTACTTC
TRBV27,TRBD1,NA,TRBJ2-5,CASSRAGGRRETQYF,TGTGCCAGCAGTCGGGCAGGGGGCAGGAGAGAGACCCAGTACTTC
TRBV19,NA,NA,TRBJ1-1,CASSIEDTEAFF,TGTGCCAGTAGTATAGAGGACACTGAAGCTTTCTTT
TRBV9,NA,NA,TRBJ1-1,CASSVSGSLNTEAFF,TGTGCCAGCAGCGTCTCAGGCAGCTTGAACACTGAAGCTTTCTTT
TRBV28,NA,few,TRBJ2-7,CASSSGAYEQYF,TGTGCCAGCTCCTCGGGGGCCTACGAGCAGTACTTC
TRBV19,NA,NA,TRBJ1-1,CASSILRGTEAFF,TGTGCCAGTAGTATCTTGAGGGGCACTGAAGCTTTCTTT
TRBV4-1,NA,NA,TRBJ1-1,CASSPRTVVGTEAFF,TGCGCCAGCAGCCCGAGGACAGTGGTTGGGACTGAAGCTTTCTTT
TRBV6-1,NA,many,TRBJ2-7,CASRPHFYEQYF,TGTGCCAGCAGACCCCACTTTTACGAGCAGTACTTC
TRBV28,NA,many,TRBJ2-2,CASRVLGSNTGELFF,TGTGCCAGCAGAGTTCTGGGCTCGAACACCGGGGAGCTGTTTTTT
TRBV7-2,TRBD1,many,TRBJ2-7,CASSRVGDRAYEQYF,TGTGCCAGCAGCCGGGTGGGGGACAGGGCCTACGAGCAGTACTTC
TRBV24-1,NA,NA,TRBJ1-1,CATSPGGGTEAFF,TGTGCCACCAGTCCAGGAGGAGGAACTGAAGCTTTCTTT
TRBV7-2,TRBD1,NA,TRBJ2-5,CASSLGTGGWETQYF,TGTGCCAGCAGCCTAGGGACAGGGGGGTGGGAGACCCAGTACTTC
TRBV11-2,TRBD2,many,TRBJ2-4,CASSYAGTSGSEAKNIQYF,TGTGCCAGCAGCTACGCCGGGACTAGCGGGAGTGAGGCCAAAAACATTCAGTACTTC
TRBV12-3/TRBV12-4,NA,many,TRBJ2-4,CASSLASGNIQYF,TGTGCCAGCAGCCTCGCATCGGGAAACATTCAGTACTTC
TRBV28,TRBD1,once,TRBJ2-7,CASLDRAYEQYF,TGTGCCAGCCTAGACAGGGCCTACGAGCAGTACTTC
TRBV3-1,TRBD1,many,TRBJ2-7,CASSPTGGVGYEQYF,TGTGCCAGCAGCCCTACAGGGGGAGTTGGCTACGAGCAGTACTTC
TRBV11-3,NA,many,TRBJ1-2,CASSPGQRIYGYTF,TGTGCCAGCAGCCCAGGACAGAGGATCTATGGCTACACCTTC
TRBV12-3/TRBV12-4,TRBD1,NA,TRBJ1-1,CASSSPGQGRFGGTEAFF,TGTGCCAGCAGTTCACCCGGACAGGGGCGGTTTGGTGGAACTGAAGCTTTCTTT
TRBV12-3/TRBV12-4,NA,NA,TRBJ1-1,CASSAPFSPRAFF,TGTGCCAGCAGTGCGCCGTTCAGTCCCCGGGCTTTCTTT
TRBV4-1,TRBD2,many,TRBJ2-7,CASSQAGGGEAEQYF,TGCGCCAGCAGCCAAGCGGGTGGGGGGGAGGCCGAGCAGTACTTC
TRBV28,NA,NA,TRBJ2-7,CASNWGSLDYEQYF,TGTGCCAGCAATTGGGGCAGCCTGGACTACGAGCAGTACTTC
TRBV12-3/TRBV12-4,TRBD1,NA,TRBJ1-5,CASSAGTGVGNQPQHF,TGTGCCAGCAGTGCGGGGACAGGGGTTGGCAATCAGCCCCAGCATTTT
TRBV11-2,NA,NA,TRBJ2-2,CASSLSPSSGTGELFF,TGTGCCAGCAGCTTAAGCCCTTCGTCAGGGACCGGGGAGCTGTTTTTT
TRBV12-3/TRBV12-4,NA,NA,TRBJ1-1,CASSQRGFTEAFF,TGTGCCAGCAGTCAGCGGGGTTTCACTGAAGCTTTCTTT
TRBV19,NA,many,TRBJ1-1,CASSIDKARGITEAFF,TGTGCCAGTAGTATAGACAAGGCTCGGGGGATCACTGAAGCTTTCTTT
TRBV6-2/TRBV6-3,NA,NA,TRBJ2-7,CASSRESVNEQYF,TGTGCCAGCAGTAGGGAAAGTGTTAACGAGCAGTACTTC
TRBV12-3/TRBV12-4,TRBD1,many,TRBJ2-2,CASSYRGRTGELFF,TGTGCCAGCAGTTACAGGGGGCGAACCGGGGAGCTGTTTTTT
TRBV28,NA,many,TRBJ1-5,CASSPVAQAQPQHF,TGTGCCAGCAGCCCAGTTGCACAAGCTCAGCCCCAGCATTTT
TRBV12-3/TRBV12-4,NA,many,TRBJ2-7,CASSRQEPSYEQYF,TGTGCCAGCAGTCGACAGGAGCCCTCCTACGAGCAGTACTTC
TRBV2,NA,NA,TRBJ1-3,CASSDGWVSGNTIYF,TGTGCCAGCAGTGACGGGTGGGTCTCTGGAAACACCATATATTTT
TRBV27,NA,NA,TRBJ1-5,CASSWQHPNQPQHF,TGTGCCAGCAGTTGGCAACACCCCAATCAGCCCCAGCATTTT
TRBV12-3/TRBV12-4,NA,NA,TRBJ1-3,CASSSSNGNTIYF,NA
TRBV28,TRBD1,NA,TRBJ2-5,CASSFGDSQDTAAGAQYF,TGTGCCAGCAGTTTCGGGGACAGCCAAGATACAGCCGCCGGGGCCCAGTACTTC
TRBV28,NA,many,TRBJ2-5,CASSLLDAETQYF,TGTGCCAGCAGTTTACTAGATGCAGAGACCCAGTACTTC
TRBV6-2/TRBV6-3,NA,many,TRBJ1-1,CASRARSQGINTEAFF,TGTGCCAGCAGGGCCCGATCACAGGGAATTAACACTGAAGCTTTCTTT
TRBV6-2/TRBV6-3,NA,NA,TRBJ1-1,CASSYTRHQILNTEAFF,TGTGCCAGCAGTTACACGAGGCACCAGATCTTGAACACTGAAGCTTTCTTT
TRBV29-1,NA,many,TRBJ2-7,CSVDPAGSDEQYF,TGCAGCGTTGATCCGGCAGGGAGCGACGAGCAGTACTTC
TRBV28,TRBD1,many,TRBJ1-2,CASRSNRGYGYTF,TGTGCCAGCAGATCCAACAGGGGCTATGGCTACACCTTC
TRBV18,NA,many,TRBJ1-5,CASSQEHSNQPQHF,TGTGCCAGCTCACAGGAACATAGCAATCAGCCCCAGCATTTT
TRBV2,TRBD1,many,TRBJ2-5,CASSSRQGGPQETQYF,TGTGCCAGCAGTTCTCGACAGGGGGGACCTCAAGAGACCCAGTACTTC
TRBV27,NA,many,TRBJ1-1,CASSLEWGNTEAFF,TGTGCCAGCAGTTTAGAGTGGGGGAACACTGAAGCTTTCTTT
TRBV2,TRBD1,many,TRBJ1-2,CASCRDRFYGYTF,TGTGCCAGCTGTCGGGACAGATTCTATGGCTACACCTTC
TRBV6-2/TRBV6-3,NA,NA,TRBJ2-5,CASSYSRDETQYF,TGTGCCAGCAGTTACTCGCGGGACGAGACCCAGTACTTC
TRBV15,TRBD1,NA,TRBJ2-5,CATRRRLDRGEETQYF,TGTGCCACCAGGCGAAGATTGGACAGGGGTGAAGAGACCCAGTACTTC
TRBV20-1,NA,many,TRBJ1-2,CSARASWANVPQTTYGYTF,TGCAGTGCTAGAGCCTCCTGGGCTAACGTACCCCAAACGACCTATGGCTACACCTTC
TRBV6-5,NA,many,TRBJ2-2,CASSPLGPDTGELFF,TGTGCCAGCAGTCCCCTGGGCCCCGACACCGGGGAGCTGTTTTTT
TRBV6-5,TRBD1,NA,TRBJ2-5,CASSFDREETQYF,TGTGCCAGCAGTTTTGACAGGGAAGAGACCCAGTACTTC
TRBV12-3/TRBV12-4,NA,many,TRBJ1-2,CASSFVRGAGYGYTF,TGTGCCAGCAGTTTCGTGCGGGGGGCCGGCTATGGCTACACCTTC